This record covers a single T cell receptor (beta chain). Its antigen is currently unknown. The CDR3 runs 16 residues. The germline V gene has CDR1 MNHNS and CDR2 SASEGT. The V segment lost 4 bases and the J segment 2 bases; nucleotides outside the gene matches: 4. The record originates from a study of cytomegalovirus exposure and HLA in healthy donors. Study-level points and caveats: That first-cohort TCR clusters tended to co-occur in the approximately 110 validation repertoires was found in a later analysis.

Only in-frame clones appear in the TCRdb table, and some are missing; sequencing was by immunoSEQ multiplex PCR. The table has 150,000 to 200,000 clones, 75% to 95% seen once. This receptor was identified in a woman aged 18-29 years in good health and CMV-seropositive. The specimen was PBMCs. The rearrangement uses TRBV6-1 and TRBJ2-1; 11 nucleotides match TRBD2. As DNA, the CDR3 is TGTGCCAGCAGTGGTATTAGCGGGGGGGCCTACAATGAGCAGTTCTTC. This sequence encodes CASSGISGGAYNEQFF.